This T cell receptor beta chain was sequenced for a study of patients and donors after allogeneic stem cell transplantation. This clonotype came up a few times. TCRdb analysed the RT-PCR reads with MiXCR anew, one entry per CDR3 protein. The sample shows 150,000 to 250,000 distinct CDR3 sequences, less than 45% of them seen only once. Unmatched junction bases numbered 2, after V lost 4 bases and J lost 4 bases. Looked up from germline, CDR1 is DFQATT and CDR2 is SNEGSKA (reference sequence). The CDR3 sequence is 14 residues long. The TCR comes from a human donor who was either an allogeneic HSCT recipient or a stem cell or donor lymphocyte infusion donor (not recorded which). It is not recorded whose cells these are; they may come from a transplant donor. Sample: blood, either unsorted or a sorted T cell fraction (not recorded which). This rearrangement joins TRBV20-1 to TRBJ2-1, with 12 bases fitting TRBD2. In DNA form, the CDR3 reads TGCAGTGCTACTAGCGGGGGGGGATACAATGAGCAGTTCTTC. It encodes CSATSGGGYNEQFF.